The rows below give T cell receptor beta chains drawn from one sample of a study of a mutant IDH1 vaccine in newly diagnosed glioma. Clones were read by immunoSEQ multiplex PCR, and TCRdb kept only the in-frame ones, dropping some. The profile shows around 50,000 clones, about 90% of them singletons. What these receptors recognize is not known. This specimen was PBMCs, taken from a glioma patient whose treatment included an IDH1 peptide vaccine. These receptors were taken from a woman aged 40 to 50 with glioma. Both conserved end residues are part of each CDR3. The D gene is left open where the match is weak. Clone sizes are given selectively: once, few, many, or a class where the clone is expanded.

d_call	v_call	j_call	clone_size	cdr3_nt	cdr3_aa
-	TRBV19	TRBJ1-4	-	TGTGCCAGTAGTATTTTAACGGCCCCAGAAAAACTGTTTTTT	CASSILTAPEKLFF
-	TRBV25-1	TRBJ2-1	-	TGTGCCAGCAGGATCAACAATGAGCAGTTCTTC	CASRINNEQFF
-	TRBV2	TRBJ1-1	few	TGTGCCAGCAGAGTGGGGATGGACACTGAAGCTTTCTTT	CASRVGMDTEAFF
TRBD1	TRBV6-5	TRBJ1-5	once	TGTGCCAGCAGGCCCGACAGGGGAAGCAATCAGCCCCAGCATTTT	CASRPDRGSNQPQHF
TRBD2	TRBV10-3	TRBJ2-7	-	TGTGCCATCAGGAGCGGGAAGACCGACGAGCAGTACTTC	CAIRSGKTDEQYF
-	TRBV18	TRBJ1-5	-	TGTGCCAGCTCACCACCAGGGAATCAGCCCCAGCATTTT	CASSPPGNQPQHF
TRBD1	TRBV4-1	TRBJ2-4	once	TGCGCCAGCAGCCAAGGGTACAGGGGTGTAGCCAAAAACATTCAGTACTTC	CASSQGYRGVAKNIQYF
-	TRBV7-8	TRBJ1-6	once	TGTGCCAGCAGCTTAGCGCGGAGCAGGTCTGATTCACCCCTCCACTTT	CASSLARSRSDSPLHF
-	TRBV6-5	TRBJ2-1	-	TGTGCCAGCCAACGGCGGGAAGGCAATGAGCAGTTCTTC	CASQRREGNEQFF
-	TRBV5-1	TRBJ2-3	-	TGCGCCAGCAGCTTGGATTCGGTAGATACGCAGTATTTT	CASSLDSVDTQYF
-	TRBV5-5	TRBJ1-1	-	TGTGCCAGCAGCCCCGGGACAACTGAAGCTTTCTTT	CASSPGTTEAFF
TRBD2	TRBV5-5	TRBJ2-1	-	TGTGCCAGCAGCTGGACTAGCGGGGGATACAATGAGCAGTTCTTC	CASSWTSGGYNEQFF
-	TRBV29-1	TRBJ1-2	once	TGCAGCGTTGAATATCAGGTTAACTATGGCTACACCTTC	CSVEYQVNYGYTF
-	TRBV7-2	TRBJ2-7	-	TGTGCCAGCAGCTTCTCCGCGCAGTCCCACGAGCAGTACTTC	CASSFSAQSHEQYF
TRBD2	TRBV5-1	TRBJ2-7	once	TGCGCCAGCAGCTTGGACTCGGCTAGCGGGAGGTCCTCATACGAGCAGTACTTC	CASSLDSASGRSSYEQYF
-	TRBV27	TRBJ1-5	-	TGTGCCAGCAGTTTAGATCCGAATCAGCCCCAGCATTTT	CASSLDPNQPQHF